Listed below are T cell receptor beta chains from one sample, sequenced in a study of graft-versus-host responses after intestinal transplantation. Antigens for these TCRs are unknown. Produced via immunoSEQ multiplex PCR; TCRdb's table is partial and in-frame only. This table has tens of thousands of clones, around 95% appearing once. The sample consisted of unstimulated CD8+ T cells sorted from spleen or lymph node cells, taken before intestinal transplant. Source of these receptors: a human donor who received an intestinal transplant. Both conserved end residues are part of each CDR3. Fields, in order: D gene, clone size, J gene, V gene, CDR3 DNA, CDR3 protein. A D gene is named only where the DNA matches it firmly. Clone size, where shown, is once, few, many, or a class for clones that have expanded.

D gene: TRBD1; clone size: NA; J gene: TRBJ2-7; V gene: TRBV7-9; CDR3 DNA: TGTGCCAGCAGCCCGTCCTCGGGCAGGGGGCGATTCGTTTCCTACGAGCAGTACTTC; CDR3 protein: CASSPSSGRGRFVSYEQYF
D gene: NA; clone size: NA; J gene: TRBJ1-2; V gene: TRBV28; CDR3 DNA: TGTGCCAGCTCCCTCCAACGGGATGGCTACACCTTC; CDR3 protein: CASSLQRDGYTF
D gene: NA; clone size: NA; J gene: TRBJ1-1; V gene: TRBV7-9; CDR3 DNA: TGTGCCAGCAGCTTACGTTGGGGTACTACTGAAGCTTTCTTT; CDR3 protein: CASSLRWGTTEAFF
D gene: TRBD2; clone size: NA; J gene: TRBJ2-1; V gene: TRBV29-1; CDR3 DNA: TGCAGCGCCCCCGATGGGCTAGCGGGAGGGCCGAGCCCCTACAATGAGCAGTTCTTC; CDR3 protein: CSAPDGLAGGPSPYNEQFF
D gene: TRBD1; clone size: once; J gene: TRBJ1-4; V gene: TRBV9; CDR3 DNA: TGTGCCAGCAGTGGGACAGGGCGTAATGAAAAACTGTTTTTT; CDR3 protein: CASSGTGRNEKLFF
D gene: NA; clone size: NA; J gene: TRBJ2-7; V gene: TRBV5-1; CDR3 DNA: TGCGCCAGCAGCTTGACAGACCCCGATAAAGCCCTAATCTACGAGCAGTACTTC; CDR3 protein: CASSLTDPDKALIYEQYF
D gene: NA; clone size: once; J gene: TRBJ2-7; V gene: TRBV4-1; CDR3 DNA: TGCGCCAGCAGCCAGATAGGGGCTGGGGTTTACGAGCAGTACTTC; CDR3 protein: CASSQIGAGVYEQYF
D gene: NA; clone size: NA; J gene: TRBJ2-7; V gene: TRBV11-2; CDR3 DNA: TGTGCCAGCAGTTCTTATAGTCAGTACTCCTACGAGCAGTACTTC; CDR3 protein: CASSSYSQYSYEQYF
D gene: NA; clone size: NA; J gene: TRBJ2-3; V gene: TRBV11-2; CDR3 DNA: TGTGCCAGCAGCTTAGTTTTTAGGCGGAAAGACACAGATACGCAGTATTTT; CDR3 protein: CASSLVFRRKDTDTQYF
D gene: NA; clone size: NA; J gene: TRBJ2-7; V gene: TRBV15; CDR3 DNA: TGTGCCACCAGCAGAGATTCTGAGACAGGAAACTCCTACGAGCAGTACTTC; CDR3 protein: CATSRDSETGNSYEQYF
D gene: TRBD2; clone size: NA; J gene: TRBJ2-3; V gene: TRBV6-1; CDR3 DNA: TGTGCCAGCAGTGAAGCAGGCCTAGCGGCCTACACAGATACGCAGTATTTT; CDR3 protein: CASSEAGLAAYTDTQYF
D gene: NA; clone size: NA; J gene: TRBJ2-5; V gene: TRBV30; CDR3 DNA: TGTGCCTGGACGGGAGCGCGAGAGACCCAGTACTTC; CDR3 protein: CAWTGARETQYF
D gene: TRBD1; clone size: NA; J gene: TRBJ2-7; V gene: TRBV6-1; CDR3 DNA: TGTGCCAGCAATCCCACAGGGGGCCTACGCGAGCAGTACTTC; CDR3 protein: CASNPTGGLREQYF
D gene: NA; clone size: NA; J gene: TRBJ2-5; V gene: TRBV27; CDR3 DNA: TGTGCCAGCAGTCTGTGGGCAGGCGCGGAGACCCAGTACTTC; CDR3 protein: CASSLWAGAETQYF
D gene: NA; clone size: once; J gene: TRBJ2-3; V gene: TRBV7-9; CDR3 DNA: TGTGCCAGCAGCTTAGGGAGGGGGGAGCAGTATTTT; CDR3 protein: CASSLGRGEQYF
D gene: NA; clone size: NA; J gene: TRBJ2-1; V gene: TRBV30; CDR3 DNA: TGTGCCTGGAGTTGGGGGACTTCCAATGAGCAGTTCTTC; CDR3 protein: CAWSWGTSNEQFF
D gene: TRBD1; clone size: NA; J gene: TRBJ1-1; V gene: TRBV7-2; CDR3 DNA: TGTGCCAGCAGCTCTCCGGACAGGGGCACTGAAGCTTTCTTT; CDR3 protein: CASSSPDRGTEAFF
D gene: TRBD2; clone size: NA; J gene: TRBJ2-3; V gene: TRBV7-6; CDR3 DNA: TGTGCCAGCAGCTCCTCGACCCTGCAGCGGGAGGACCCCACAGATACGCAGTATTTT; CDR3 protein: CASSSSTLQREDPTDTQYF
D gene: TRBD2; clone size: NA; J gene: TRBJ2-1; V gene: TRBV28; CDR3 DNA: TGTGCCAGCAGCGTAGACCTAGCGGGAGATAATCCTTACTCCTACAATGAGCAGTTCTTC; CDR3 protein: CASSVDLAGDNPYSYNEQFF
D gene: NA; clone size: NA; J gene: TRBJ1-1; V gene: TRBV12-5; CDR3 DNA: TGTGCTAGTGGTTTAAAAGTGTGGAACACTGAAGCTTTCTTT; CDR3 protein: CASGLKVWNTEAFF
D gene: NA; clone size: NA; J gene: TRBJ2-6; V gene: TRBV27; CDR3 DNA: TGTGCCAGCAGTAGGCTCGGGGCCAACGTCCTGACTTTC; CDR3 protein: CASSRLGANVLTF
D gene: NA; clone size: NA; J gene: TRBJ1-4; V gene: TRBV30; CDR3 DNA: TGTGCCTGGACAGGGACCGCAACTAATGAAAAACTGTTTTTT; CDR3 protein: CAWTGTATNEKLFF
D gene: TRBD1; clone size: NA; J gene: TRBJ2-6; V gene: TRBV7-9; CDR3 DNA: TGTGCCAGCAGCACCGGACAGGCCACCTCCTCTGGGGCCAACGTCCTGACTTTC; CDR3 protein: CASSTGQATSSGANVLTF